This TCR beta chain was sequenced during a study of CD8 T cells in Susac syndrome. The RNA input was roughly 0.45 to 1 ug, and it was reverse transcribed with random hexamers. Coverage of TCR beta CDR3 amplification by immunoSEQ multiplex PCR extended to 54 Vbeta and 13 Jbeta. MiXCR, applied by TCRdb to the immunoSEQ multiplex PCR reads, yields one record per CDR3 protein. The sample carries about 250,000 distinct CDR3 sequences, about 93% recorded once. Germline V gene lookup returns CDR1 SGDLS and CDR2 YYNGEE. The V end was cut by 3 bases, the J end by 3 bases, with 17 bases between. There are 16 residues in the CDR3. CD8+ and CD4+ T cells were negatively isolated; TEMRA cells were FACS-enriched.

Sequencing was performed on CD4+ T cells from PBMCs. The V and J genes are TRBV9 and TRBJ2-3, with D possibly called TRBD1 or TRBD2 (7 bases each). This clonotype was sampled from a human donor with multiple sclerosis. CDR3 region: CASSGQGGGITDTQYF. The CDR3 region has the DNA TGTGCCAGCAGCGGACAGGGAGGGGGAATAACAGATACGCAGTATTTT.